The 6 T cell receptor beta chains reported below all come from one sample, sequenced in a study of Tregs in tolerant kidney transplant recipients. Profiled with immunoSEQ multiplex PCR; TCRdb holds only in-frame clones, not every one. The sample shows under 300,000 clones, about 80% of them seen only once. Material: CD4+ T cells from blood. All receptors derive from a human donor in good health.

The CDR3 here is CASSQVTQGSNQPQHF. CDR3 in DNA: TGCGCCAGCAGCCAAGTGACACAGGGTAGCAATCAGCCCCAGCATTTT. The chain links TRBV4-1 to TRBJ1-5; tentatively, D is TRBD1 (6 bases). This CDR3 has 16 residues. V dropped 1 base and J dropped 0 bases, with 10 bases sitting between them. Per the germline V gene, CDR1 is MGHRA and CDR2 is YSYEKL.

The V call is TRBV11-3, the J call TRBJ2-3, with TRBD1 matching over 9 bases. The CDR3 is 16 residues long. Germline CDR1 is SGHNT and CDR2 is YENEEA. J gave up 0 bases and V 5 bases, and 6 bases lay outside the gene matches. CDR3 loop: CASSPGQGTSTDTQYF. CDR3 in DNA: TGTGCCAGCAGCCCAGGACAGGGGACCAGCACAGATACGCAGTATTTT.

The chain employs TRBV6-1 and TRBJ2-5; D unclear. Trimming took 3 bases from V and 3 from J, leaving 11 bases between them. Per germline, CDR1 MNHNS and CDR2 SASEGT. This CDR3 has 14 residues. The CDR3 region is CASSDIGQEETQYF. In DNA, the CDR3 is TGTGCCAGCAGTGATATAGGGCAGGAAGAGACCCAGTACTTC.

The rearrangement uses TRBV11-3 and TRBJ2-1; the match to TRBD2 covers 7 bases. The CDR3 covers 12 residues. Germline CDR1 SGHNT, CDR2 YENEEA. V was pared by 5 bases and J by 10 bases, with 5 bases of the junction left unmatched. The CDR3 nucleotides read TGTGCCAGCAGCCAGACTAGCTTCGAGCAGTTCTTC. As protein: CASSQTSFEQFF.

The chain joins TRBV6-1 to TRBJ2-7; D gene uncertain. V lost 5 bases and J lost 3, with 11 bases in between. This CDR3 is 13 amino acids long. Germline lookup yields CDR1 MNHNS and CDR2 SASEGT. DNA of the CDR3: TGTGCCAGCAGTCTTCGTAACAACTACGAGCAGTACTTC. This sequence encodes CASSLRNNYEQYF.

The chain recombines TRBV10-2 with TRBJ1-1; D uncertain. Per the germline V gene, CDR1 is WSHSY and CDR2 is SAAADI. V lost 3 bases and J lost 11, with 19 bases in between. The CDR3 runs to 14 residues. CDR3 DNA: TGCGCCAGCAGTGAAAGGACGGGCGTTCGTTGGGCTTTCTTT. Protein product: CASSERTGVRWAFF.